This TCR beta chain originates from a study of cytomegalovirus exposure and HLA in healthy donors. Findings and caveats of the study: The study labeled more than 150 TCR beta chains cytomegalovirus-associated. It was confirmed in vitro that three of the CMV-associated chains were specific for CMV antigens. First-cohort TCR clusters tended to co-occur in the 90 to 150 validation repertoires, a later analysis found.

The table came from immunoSEQ multiplex PCR; TCRdb's copy has only in-frame clones and leaves some out. The repertoire holds fewer than 200,000 clones, around 85% seen once, with about 5.8% in the top ten. The CDR3 has 13 amino acids. The V end was cut by 2 bases, the J end by 6 bases, with 7 bases between. From germline, CDR1 is SGHVS and CDR2 FNYEAQ. For this clone: Its antigen is unidentified.

This TCR derives from a woman aged 25-40 years in good health and CMV-seronegative. Sequences were obtained from PBMCs. The chain carries TRBV7-6 and TRBJ1-4; unclear D gene. The CDR3 nucleotides read TGTGCCAGCAGCTTAAGGGCAGATGAAAAACTGTTTTTT. Translated: CASSLRADEKLFF.